This T cell receptor beta chain emerged from a study of blood T cell repertoires in COVID-19. Study at large: Sites across the United States, Italy and Spain contributed samples from acute and convalescent COVID-19. Nucleic acid was either cDNA or gDNA, and it came from T cells, B-cell-depleted T cells, or PBMCs.

As handled by the study authors: The authors estimated nucleated cell counts from reference gene primer amplification. Measured with immunoSEQ multiplex PCR; TCRdb has only the in-frame clones, and not every one. V and J calls and clone size are given by that table; D and trimming were obtained from the DNA. Here the sample spans roughly 140,000 clones, around 90% being singletons. Per the germline V gene, CDR1 is SGHRS and CDR2 is YFSETQ. The CDR3 is 18 residues long. The J segment lost 2 bases and the V segment lost 0 bases, leaving 13 bases of the junction unmatched. The chain employs TRBV5-1 and TRBJ2-5; 7 bases map to TRBD2. Sequencing was done on a sample of peripheral blood. The sequence was obtained from a woman aged 45-59 years with acute or convalescent COVID-19. The DNA for the CDR3 is TGCGCCAGCAGCTTGGTTGGTGGCCAGGGAGGGAGGCAAGAGACCCAGTACTTC. Residues: CASSLVGGQGGRQETQYF.